A single TCR beta chain is shown here with its context. These data belong to a study of blood T cell repertoires in COVID-19. Overall study: The study drew acute and convalescent COVID-19 samples from the United States, Italy and Spain. T cells, B-cell-depleted T cells, or PBMCs provided the cDNA or gDNA that served as material.

Per germline, CDR1 LNHDA and CDR2 SQIVND (reference sequence). Losses at the gene ends were 8 bases for V and 1 base for J; bases not matched to a gene: 10. This CDR3 comprises 15 residues. Profiled with immunoSEQ multiplex PCR; TCRdb holds only in-frame clones, not every one. This table has tens of thousands of clones, 80% to 85% appearing once. Sequencing was done on a sample of peripheral blood. The chain uses TRBV19 and TRBJ2-5; 7 bases align to TRBD1. This receptor was obtained from a human donor with acute or convalescent COVID-19. The donor label of this sample is uncertain. CDR3 nucleotides: TGTGCCAGTGCCGGGACAGAACAAGCCCAAGAGACCCAGTACTTC. Translation gives CASAGTEQAQETQYF.